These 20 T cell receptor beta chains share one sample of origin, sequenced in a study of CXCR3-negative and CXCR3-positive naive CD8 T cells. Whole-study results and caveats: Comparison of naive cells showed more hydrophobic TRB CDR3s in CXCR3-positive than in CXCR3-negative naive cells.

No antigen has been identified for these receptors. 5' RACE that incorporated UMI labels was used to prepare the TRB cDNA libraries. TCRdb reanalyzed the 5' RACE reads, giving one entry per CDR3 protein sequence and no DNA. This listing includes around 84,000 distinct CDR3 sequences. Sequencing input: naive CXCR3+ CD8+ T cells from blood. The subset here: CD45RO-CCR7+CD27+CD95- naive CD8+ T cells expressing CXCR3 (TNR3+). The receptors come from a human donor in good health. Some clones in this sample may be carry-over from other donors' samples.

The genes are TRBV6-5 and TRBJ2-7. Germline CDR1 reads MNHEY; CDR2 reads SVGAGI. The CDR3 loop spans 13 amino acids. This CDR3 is CASSYGSLYEQYF.

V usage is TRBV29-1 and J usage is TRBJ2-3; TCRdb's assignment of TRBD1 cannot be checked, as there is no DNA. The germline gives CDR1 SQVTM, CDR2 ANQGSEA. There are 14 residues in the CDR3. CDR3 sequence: CSVYGNPSTDTQYF.

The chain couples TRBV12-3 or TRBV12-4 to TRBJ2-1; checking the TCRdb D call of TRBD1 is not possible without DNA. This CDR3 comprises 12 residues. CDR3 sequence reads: CASRQGGSEQFF.

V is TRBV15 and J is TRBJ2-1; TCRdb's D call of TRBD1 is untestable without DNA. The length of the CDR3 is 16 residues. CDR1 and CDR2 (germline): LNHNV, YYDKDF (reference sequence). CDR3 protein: CATSYSRTGGYNEQFF.

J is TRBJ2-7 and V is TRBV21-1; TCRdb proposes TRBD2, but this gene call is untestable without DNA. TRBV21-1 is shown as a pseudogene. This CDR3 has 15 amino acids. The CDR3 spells CASSKVWREGYEQYF.

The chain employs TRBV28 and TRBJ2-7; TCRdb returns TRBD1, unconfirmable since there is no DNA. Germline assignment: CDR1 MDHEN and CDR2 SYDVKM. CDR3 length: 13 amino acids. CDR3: CASNPGSTHEQYF.

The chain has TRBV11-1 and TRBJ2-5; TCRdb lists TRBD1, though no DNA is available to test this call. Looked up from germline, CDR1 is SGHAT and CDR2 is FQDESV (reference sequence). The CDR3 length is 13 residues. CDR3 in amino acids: CASTRRGQETQYF.

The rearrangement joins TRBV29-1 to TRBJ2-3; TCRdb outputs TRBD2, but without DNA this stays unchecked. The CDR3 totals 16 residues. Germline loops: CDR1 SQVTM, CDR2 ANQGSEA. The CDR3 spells CSVEGSTSAETDTQYF.

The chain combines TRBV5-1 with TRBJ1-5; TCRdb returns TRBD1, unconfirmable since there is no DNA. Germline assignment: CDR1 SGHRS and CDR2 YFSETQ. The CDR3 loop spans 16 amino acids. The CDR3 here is CASSSPCRGSNQPQHF. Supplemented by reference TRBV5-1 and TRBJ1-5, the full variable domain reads KAGVTQTPRYLIKTRGQQVTLSCSPISGHRSVSWYQQTPGQGLQFLFEYFSETQRNKGNFPGRFSGRQFSNSRSEMNVSTLELGDSALYLCASSSPCRGSNQPQHFGDGTRLSIL.

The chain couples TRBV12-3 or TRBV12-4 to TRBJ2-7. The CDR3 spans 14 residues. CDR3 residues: CASSPDTSYYEQYF.

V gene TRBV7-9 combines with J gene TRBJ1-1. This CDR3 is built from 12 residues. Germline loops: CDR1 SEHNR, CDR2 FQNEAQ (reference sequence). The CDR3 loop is CASSLGLAEAFF. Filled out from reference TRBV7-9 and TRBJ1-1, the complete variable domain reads DTGVSQNPRHKITKRGQNVTFRCDPISEHNRLYWYRQTLGQGPEFLTYFQNEAQLEKSRLLSDRFSAERPKGSFSTLEIQRTEQGDSAMYLCASSLGLAEAFFGQGTRLTVV.

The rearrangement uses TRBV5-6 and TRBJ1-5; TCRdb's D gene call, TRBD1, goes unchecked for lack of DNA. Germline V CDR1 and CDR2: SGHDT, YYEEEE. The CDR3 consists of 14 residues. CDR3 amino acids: CASSFLGGVQPQHF.

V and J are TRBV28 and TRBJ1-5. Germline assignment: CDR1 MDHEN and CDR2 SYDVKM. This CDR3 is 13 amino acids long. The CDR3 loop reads CASSFGGGQPQHF.

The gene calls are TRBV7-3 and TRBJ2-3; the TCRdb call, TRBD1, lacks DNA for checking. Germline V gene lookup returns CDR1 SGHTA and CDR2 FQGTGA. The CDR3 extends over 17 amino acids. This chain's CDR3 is CASSLSPPGTATDTQYF.

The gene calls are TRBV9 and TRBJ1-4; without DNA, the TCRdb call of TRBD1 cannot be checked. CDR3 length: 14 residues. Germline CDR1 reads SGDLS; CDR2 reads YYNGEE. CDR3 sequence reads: CASSPRQDYEKLFF.

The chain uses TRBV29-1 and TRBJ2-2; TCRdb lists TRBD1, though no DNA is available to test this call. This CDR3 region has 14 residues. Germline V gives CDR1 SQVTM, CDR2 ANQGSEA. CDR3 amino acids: CSVLPEGGSGELFF.

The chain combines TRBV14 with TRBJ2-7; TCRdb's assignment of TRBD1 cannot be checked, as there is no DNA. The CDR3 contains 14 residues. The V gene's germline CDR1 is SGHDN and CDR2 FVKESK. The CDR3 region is CASSQAGGIGEQYF.

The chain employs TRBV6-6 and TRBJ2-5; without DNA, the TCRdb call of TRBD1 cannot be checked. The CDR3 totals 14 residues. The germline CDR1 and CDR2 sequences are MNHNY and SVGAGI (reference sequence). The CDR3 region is CASSPGTGEETQYF.

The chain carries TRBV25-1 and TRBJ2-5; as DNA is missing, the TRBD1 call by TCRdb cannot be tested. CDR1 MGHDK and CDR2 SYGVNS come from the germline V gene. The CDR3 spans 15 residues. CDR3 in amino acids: CASSEIQGWSETQYF.

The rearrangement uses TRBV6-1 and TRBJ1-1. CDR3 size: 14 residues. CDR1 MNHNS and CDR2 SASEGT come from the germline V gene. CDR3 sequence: CAIRRGGGDTEAFF.